What follows are 30 T cell receptor beta chains derived from one specimen sequenced in a study of blood T cell repertoires in COVID-19. Measured with immunoSEQ multiplex PCR; TCRdb has only the in-frame clones, and not every one. The data contain 15,000 to 20,000 clones, roughly three quarters of them singletons. The material sequenced was peripheral blood. The source of these receptors is a man aged 55 to 70 with acute or convalescent COVID-19.

The CDR3 loop is CASSPTGLQETQYF. For the CDR3, the DNA is TGTGCCAGCAGCCCAACAGGGCTCCAAGAGACCCAGTACTTC. This rearrangement joins TRBV7-3 to TRBJ2-5; D may be TRBD1 (6 bases). V gave up 5 bases and J gave up 1 base, with 11 bases separating them. This CDR3 is 14 amino acids long. Germline CDR1 SGHTA, CDR2 FQGTGA.

This chain joins TRBV5-4 and TRBJ1-2, with 7 bases identical to TRBD1. Germline CDR1 reads SGHNT; CDR2 reads YYREEE (reference sequence). CDR3 length: 14 residues. V shed 2 bases, J shed 4 bases, and the junction held 5 bases outside the gene matches. CDR3 sequence: CASSLIGGGYGYTF. The DNA of the CDR3 is TGTGCCAGCAGCTTAATAGGGGGCGGCTATGGCTACACCTTC.

The chain is built from TRBV2 and TRBJ1-3, with D tentatively TRBD1 (5 bases). The CDR3 is 17 amino acids. With 5 bases removed from V and 6 bases from J, the gap between germline ends came to 23 bases. CDR1 and CDR2 (germline): SNHLY, FYNNEI. The CDR3 DNA sequence: TGTGCCAGCAGTAAAGAAGCCCAGGGTAATGTCGAAAACACCATATATTTT. Translating gives CASSKEAQGNVENTIYF.

The chain is built from TRBV2 and TRBJ1-3; 7 bases line up with TRBD1. The V gene's germline CDR1 is SNHLY and CDR2 FYNNEI. V dropped 8 bases and J dropped 0; count of bases not matched to a gene: 16. This CDR3 comprises 18 residues. CDR3 region: CASAVQQGGKSSGNTIYF. The CDR3 bases are TGTGCCAGCGCGGTTCAGCAGGGGGGAAAGAGCTCTGGAAACACCATATATTTT.

The table lists this clone with a count of one. DNA of the CDR3: TGTGCCAGCAGCTTAGGGACAGCGTACACAGATACGCAGTATTTT. This codes for CASSLGTAYTDTQYF. The chain joins TRBV7-2 to TRBJ2-3; D perhaps matches TRBD1 (6 bases). The CDR3 is 15 residues long. With 1 base removed from V and 2 bases from J, the gap between germline ends came to 10 bases. CDR1 is SGHTA and CDR2 is FQGNSA in the germline V gene.

V is TRBV7-2 and J is TRBJ2-7; maybe TRBD2 (5 bases). Germline loops: CDR1 SGHTA, CDR2 FQGNSA. Trimming left V 5 bases short and J 1 base short, with 9 bases between. The CDR3 contains 13 residues. For the CDR3, the DNA is TGTGCCAGCAGCAGGAGCGGTTCCTACGAGCAGTACTTC. It encodes CASSRSGSYEQYF.

The gene calls are TRBV18 and TRBJ2-1; D is undetermined. This CDR3 has 14 amino acids. Germline loops: CDR1 KGHSH, CDR2 LQKENI. Between the trimmed V and J ends, which lost 0 bases and 8 bases, there was a span of 11 bases. The CDR3, as DNA: TGTGCCAGCTCACCACCGGGCAGGCCTGATGAGCAGTTCTTC. It specifies CASSPPGRPDEQFF.

CDR3 DNA sequence: TGTGCCAGCAGTTACTCCCTAGGGGGCGCAGAGACCCAGTACTTC. Translated, it gives CASSYSLGGAETQYF. The chain joins TRBV6-2 or TRBV6-3 to TRBJ2-5, with 7 nucleotides matching TRBD1. J was trimmed by 4 bases and V by 0 bases; bases with no gene match: 5. The germline V gene encodes CDR1 MNHEY and CDR2 SVGEGT. The CDR3 runs 15 residues.

Only a few counts were recorded for this clone. The chain carries TRBV12-3 or TRBV12-4 and TRBJ1-4; D is possibly TRBD1 (5 bases). CDR3 size: 13 residues. V was shortened by 2 bases and J by 7 bases, with 8 bases between the two germline ends. The CDR3 loop reads CASSLRGGEKLFF. The CDR3 DNA is TGTGCCAGCAGTTTAAGGGGTGGTGAAAAACTGTTTTTT.

V usage is TRBV6-5 and J usage is TRBJ2-1, with a possible D match to TRBD2 (6 bases). Germline V CDR1 and CDR2: MNHEY, SVGAGI. This CDR3 is 16 amino acids long. Trimming left V 2 bases short and J 6 bases short, with 17 bases between. The CDR3 loop reads CASSYPTGTGGNEQFF. Here the CDR3 DNA reads TGTGCCAGCAGTTACCCCACCGGGACTGGGGGCAATGAGCAGTTCTTC.

The genes are TRBV27 and TRBJ1-2, with D hard to call. In germline, CDR1 is MNHEY, CDR2 SMNVEV (reference sequence). The V end lost 0 bases, the J end lost 2 bases, and 13 bases lay between the germline ends. The CDR3 has 16 residues. The DNA for the CDR3 is TGTGCCAGCAGTTTATCGTGGGCCACAGTAAACTATGGCTACACCTTC. Its translation: CASSLSWATVNYGYTF.

The sample holds one count of this clone. The chain has TRBV6-5 and TRBJ1-2; TRBD1 matches at 7 bases. Germline-derived CDR1 and CDR2 are MNHEY and SVGAGI. This CDR3 has 15 amino acids. Trimming cost V 7 bases and J 4 bases; bases outside gene matches: 12. CDR3 nucleotide sequence: TGTGCCAGCACTCTGAGGGCAGGGGGAGTCTATGGCTACACCTTC. This sequence encodes CASTLRAGGVYGYTF.

The chain links TRBV19 to TRBJ1-5; D gene ambiguous. Germline assignment: CDR1 LNHDA and CDR2 SQIVND (reference sequence). V gave up 7 bases and J gave up 5 bases, with 12 bases separating them. This CDR3 is 13 amino acids long. The CDR3 sequence is CASNTQLDQPQHF. In DNA form, the CDR3 reads TGTGCCAGTAATACACAGTTAGATCAGCCCCAGCATTTT.

The genes are TRBV19 and TRBJ2-1; D might be TRBD1 (5 bases). Germline V gives CDR1 LNHDA, CDR2 SQIVND (reference sequence). Trimming left V 5 bases short and J 8 bases short, with 19 bases between. The CDR3 contains 15 residues. The CDR3 region has the DNA TGTGCCAGTAGTTACGACAGCCCTGGGGTGGATGAGCAGTTCTTC. Translation: CASSYDSPGVDEQFF.

The chain couples TRBV4-2 to TRBJ1-5; D uncertain. The V gene's germline CDR1 is LGHNA and CDR2 YNFKEQ. The V end was cut by 0 bases, the J end by 7 bases, with 13 bases between. This CDR3 is built from 15 residues. The CDR3 DNA sequence: TGTGCCAGCAGCCAAGAAACCTCGACGGGACAGCCCCAGCATTTT. It translates to CASSQETSTGQPQHF.

This clone has a handful of counts. The chain carries TRBV7-9 and TRBJ2-7, with D hard to call. The CDR3 is made up of 11 amino acids. V lost 8 bases to trimming and J lost 4 bases, with 9 bases between them. Per the germline V gene, CDR1 is SEHNR and CDR2 is FQNEAQ (reference sequence). The CDR3 DNA sequence: TGTGCCAGCGCGTTTGAGTACGAGCAGTACTTC. Protein: CASAFEYEQYF.

The gene calls are TRBV7-9 and TRBJ2-2; TRBD1 is a possible D gene (6 bases). The V and J ends lost 6 bases and 0 bases respectively, with 14 bases between them. The CDR3 covers 16 residues. Germline V lookup: CDR1 SEHNR, CDR2 FQNEAQ (reference sequence). CDR3 residues: CASRIGQSSNTGELFF. CDR3 sequence (DNA): TGTGCCAGCAGGATTGGACAGTCTTCGAACACCGGGGAGCTGTTTTTT.

This clone appeared a single time. The CDR3, as DNA: TGTGCCAGCAGTCTATCTGGACAGGGGAGAAACACCATATATTTT. Its protein product is CASSLSGQGRNTIYF. The genes are TRBV6-6 and TRBJ1-3, with 9 bases that match TRBD1. The CDR3 length is 15 residues. Germline CDR1 and CDR2: MNHNY and SVGAGI (reference sequence). The junction had 7 bases not matched to a gene; V was cut back by 5 bases and J by 5 bases.

In this sample, this clone turned up a few times. The chain carries TRBV6-2 or TRBV6-3 and TRBJ1-1; D possibly corresponds to TRBD1 (5 bases). In germline, CDR1 is MNHEY, CDR2 SVGEGT. V gave up 5 bases and J gave up 1 base, with 8 bases separating them. The CDR3 loop spans 13 amino acids. The CDR3 DNA sequence: TGTGCCAGCAGTCTCCAGGGGAACACTGAAGCTTTCTTT. It yields the protein CASSLQGNTEAFF.

The V call is TRBV4-2, the J call TRBJ1-6; a weak D match, TRBD1 (5 bases). CDR3 length: 15 amino acids. V was trimmed by 0 bases and J by 9 bases, leaving 12 bases between them. CDR1 LGHNA and CDR2 YNFKEQ come from the germline V gene. In nucleotides, the CDR3 is TGTGCCAGCAGCCAAGATGAAAGGGGCGGTTCACCCCTCCACTTT. Its translation: CASSQDERGGSPLHF.

The gene calls are TRBV2 and TRBJ2-7; D gene ambiguous. Germline CDR1 and CDR2: SNHLY and FYNNEI. The ends were cut back, 4 bases at V and 7 bases at J, with 14 bases in the middle. The CDR3 is 13 amino acids. For the CDR3, the DNA is TGTGCCAGCAGTGGCGGTCCCGATCGTGAGCAGTACTTC. Amino acids: CASSGGPDREQYF.

J is TRBJ2-6 and V is TRBV6-5; D remains unclear. Trimming pared 6 bases from V and 0 bases from J, leaving 6 bases between. Germline CDR1 reads MNHEY; CDR2 reads SVGAGI. The CDR3 loop spans 14 amino acids. The CDR3 reads CASSLFSGANVLTF. DNA for the CDR3: TGTGCCAGCAGCCTTTTCTCTGGGGCCAACGTCCTGACTTTC.

The gene calls are TRBV25-1 and TRBJ1-6; TRBD1 is a possible D gene (6 bases). Germline CDR1 reads MGHDK; CDR2 reads SYGVNS. The CDR3 contains 16 residues. V lost 4 bases, J lost 8 bases, and 18 bases lay in between. The CDR3 reads CASSVRSPGADSPLHF. DNA of the CDR3: TGTGCCAGCAGTGTAAGAAGTCCAGGGGCTGATTCACCCCTCCACTTT.

CDR3 amino acids: CSVGDRGHYNEQFF. In nucleotides, the CDR3 is TGCAGCGTGGGGGACAGGGGGCATTACAATGAGCAGTTCTTC. The rearrangement joins TRBV29-1 to TRBJ2-1; TRBD1 matches 12 bases. The V and J ends lost 6 bases and 4 bases, in that order; junction bases with no gene match: 4. This CDR3 is built from 14 residues. Per the germline V gene, CDR1 is SQVTM and CDR2 is ANQGSEA.

V is TRBV19 and J is TRBJ1-2, with 7 nucleotides matching TRBD1. V shed 8 bases, J shed 4 bases, and the junction held 7 bases outside the gene matches. CDR1 and CDR2 from the germline V gene are LNHDA and SQIVND (reference sequence). The CDR3 totals 13 residues. CDR3 sequence: CASGTVLFYGYTF. The CDR3 DNA sequence: TGTGCCAGTGGGACAGTCCTTTTCTATGGCTACACCTTC. The full variable domain, with the rest looked up from reference TRBV19 and TRBJ1-2, is DGGITQSPKYLFRKEGQNVTLSCEQNLNHDAMYWYRQDPGQGLRLIYYSQIVNDFQKGDIAEGYSVSREKKESFPLTVTSAQKNPTAFYLCASGTVLFYGYTFGSGTRLTVV.

The V gene is TRBV4-1, the J gene TRBJ1-2; TRBD1 agrees at 9 bases. This CDR3 has 15 residues. V was pared by 3 bases and J by 4 bases, with 6 bases of the junction left unmatched. Germline CDR1 is MGHRA and CDR2 is YSYEKL. CDR3 region: CASSQPGQGLYGYTF. Here the CDR3 DNA reads TGCGCCAGCAGCCAGCCGGGACAGGGTCTCTATGGCTACACCTTC.

The V call is TRBV24-1, the J call TRBJ1-2; weak D call: TRBD1 (5 bases). The CDR3 length is 13 residues. Looked up from germline, CDR1 is KGHDR and CDR2 is SFDVKD. The V end was cut by 3 bases, the J end by 7 bases, with 11 bases between. The CDR3 DNA reads as TGTGCCACCAGTGATGGAGGGACCTTTGGCTACACCTTC. This codes for CATSDGGTFGYTF.

The J gene is TRBJ1-1, the V gene TRBV5-1, with D uncertain. With 2 bases removed from V and 6 bases from J, the gap between germline ends came to 20 bases. Germline V gene data show CDR1 as SGHRS and CDR2 as YFSETQ. This CDR3 comprises 16 residues. The CDR3 loop reads CASSFDPAVSGSEAFF. CDR3 bases: TGCGCCAGCAGCTTCGACCCGGCCGTATCGGGGTCTGAAGCTTTCTTT.

The J gene is TRBJ2-7, the V gene TRBV5-1, with D perhaps TRBD1 (6 bases). V dropped 4 bases and J dropped 0 bases, with 14 bases sitting between them. The CDR3 length is 15 residues. Germline V gives CDR1 SGHRS, CDR2 YFSETQ. For the CDR3, the DNA is TGCGCCAGCAGCGCGATCTGGACAGACTCCTACGAGCAGTACTTC. Its protein is CASSAIWTDSYEQYF.

The chain employs TRBV4-1 and TRBJ2-5; D is possibly TRBD2 (6 bases). Trimming cost V 2 bases and J 2 bases, with 12 bases left between them. This CDR3 comprises 15 residues. Germline CDR1 and CDR2: MGHRA and YSYEKL. The DNA of the CDR3 is TGCGCCAGCAGCCAACCGGTTGCGGGGCAAGAGACCCAGTACTTC. It codes for CASSQPVAGQETQYF.